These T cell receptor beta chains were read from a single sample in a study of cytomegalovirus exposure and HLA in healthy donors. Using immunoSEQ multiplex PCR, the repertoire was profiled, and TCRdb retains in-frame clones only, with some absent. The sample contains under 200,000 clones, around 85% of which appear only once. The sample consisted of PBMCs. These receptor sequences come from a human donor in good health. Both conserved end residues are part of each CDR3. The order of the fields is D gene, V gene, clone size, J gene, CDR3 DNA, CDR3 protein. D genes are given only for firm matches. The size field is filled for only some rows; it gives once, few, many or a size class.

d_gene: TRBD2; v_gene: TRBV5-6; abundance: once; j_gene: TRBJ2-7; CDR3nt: TGTGCCAGCAGCCTCCGGACTAGCGGGGGCTCCTACGAGCAGTACTTC; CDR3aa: CASSLRTSGGSYEQYF
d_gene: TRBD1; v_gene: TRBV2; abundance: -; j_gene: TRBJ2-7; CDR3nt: TGTGCCAGCATGCTAATCAGGGGGCCAGCCTACGAGCAGTACTTC; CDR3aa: CASMLIRGPAYEQYF
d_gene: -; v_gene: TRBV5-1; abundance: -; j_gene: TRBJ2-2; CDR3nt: TGCGCCAGCAGCTTCCGACAGAATACCGGGGAGCTGTTTTTT; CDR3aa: CASSFRQNTGELFF
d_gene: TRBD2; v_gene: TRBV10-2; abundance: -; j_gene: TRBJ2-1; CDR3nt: TGCGCCAGCAGCATGACTAGCCCAGAATACAATGAGCAGTTCTTC; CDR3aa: CASSMTSPEYNEQFF
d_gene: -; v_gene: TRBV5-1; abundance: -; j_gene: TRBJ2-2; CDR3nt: TGCGCCAGCAGCCCAACAGCATTGCGGGAGCTGTTTTTT; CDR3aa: CASSPTALRELFF
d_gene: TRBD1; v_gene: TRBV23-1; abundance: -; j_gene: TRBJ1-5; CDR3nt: TGCGCCAGCAGCACCGACAGGGAGGGCAATCAGCCCCAGCATTTT; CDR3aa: CASSTDREGNQPQHF
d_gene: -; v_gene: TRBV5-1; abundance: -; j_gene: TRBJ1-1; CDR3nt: TGCGCCAGCAGCGCAAGGGCCGGGACATCGAGTTTCTTT; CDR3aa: CASSARAGTSSFF
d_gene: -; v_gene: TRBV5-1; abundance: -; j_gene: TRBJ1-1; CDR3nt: TGCGCCAGCAGCTTGGGAAGCATGAACACTGAAGCTTTCTTT; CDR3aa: CASSLGSMNTEAFF
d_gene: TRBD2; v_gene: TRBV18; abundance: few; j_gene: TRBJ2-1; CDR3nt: TGTGCCAGCTCACGTGTTAGCGGGGGGGTCTACAATGAGCAGTTCTTC; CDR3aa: CASSRVSGGVYNEQFF
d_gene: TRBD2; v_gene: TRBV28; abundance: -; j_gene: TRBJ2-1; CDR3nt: TGTGCCAGCAGTTATACGGGGGGGGTCTCCTACAATGAGCAGTTCTTC; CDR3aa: CASSYTGGVSYNEQFF
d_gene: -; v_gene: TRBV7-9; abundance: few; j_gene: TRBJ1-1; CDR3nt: TGTGCCAGCAGCCCGAGGTCCAATAACATGAACACTGAAGCTTTCTTT; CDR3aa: CASSPRSNNMNTEAFF
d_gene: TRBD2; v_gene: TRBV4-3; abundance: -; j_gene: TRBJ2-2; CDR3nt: TGCGCCAGCAGCCCAGGGACTAGCGGGTTTAACACCGGGGAGCTGTTTTTT; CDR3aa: CASSPGTSGFNTGELFF
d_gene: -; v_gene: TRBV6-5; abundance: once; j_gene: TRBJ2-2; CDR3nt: TGTGCCAGCAGACGGGGGACGTCAAGAAACGGGGAGCTGTTTTTT; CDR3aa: CASRRGTSRNGELFF
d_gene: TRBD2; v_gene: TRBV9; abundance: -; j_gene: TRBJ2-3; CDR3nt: TGTGCCAGCAGCGTCCTAGCGGGGGGGCGAGGTACGCAGTATTTT; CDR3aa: CASSVLAGGRGTQYF
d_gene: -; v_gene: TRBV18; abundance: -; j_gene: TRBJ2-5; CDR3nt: TGTGCCAGCTCACCCAGGGAACAAGAGACCCAGTACTTC; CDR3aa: CASSPREQETQYF
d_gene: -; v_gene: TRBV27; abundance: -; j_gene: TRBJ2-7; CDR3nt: TGTGCCAGCGGTCACCAACAACCGGGGATACATTACTACGAGCAGTACTTC; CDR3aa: CASGHQQPGIHYYEQYF
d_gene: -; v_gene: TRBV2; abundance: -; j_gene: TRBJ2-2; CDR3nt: TGTGCCAGCAAGGGGCGGACAAGTACCGGGGAGCTGTTTTTT; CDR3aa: CASKGRTSTGELFF
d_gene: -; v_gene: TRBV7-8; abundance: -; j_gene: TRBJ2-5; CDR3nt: TGTGCCAGCAGCTTAGGAGGAACTACCAAAGAGACCCAGTACTTC; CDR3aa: CASSLGGTTKETQYF
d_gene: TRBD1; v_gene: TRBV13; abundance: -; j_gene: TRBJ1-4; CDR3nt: TGTGCCAGCAGCTTGGGGGACAGGGGGCGCGCGAATGAAAAACTGTTTTTT; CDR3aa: CASSLGDRGRANEKLFF
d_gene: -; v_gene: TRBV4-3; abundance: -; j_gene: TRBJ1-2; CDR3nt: TGCGCCAGCAGCCCAGAGGGGACACAGTATGGCTACACCTTC; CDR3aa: CASSPEGTQYGYTF
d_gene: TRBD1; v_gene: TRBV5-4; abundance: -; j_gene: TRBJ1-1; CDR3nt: TGTGCCAGCAGCTCGAGACAGGGCACTGAAGCTTTCTTT; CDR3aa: CASSSRQGTEAFF
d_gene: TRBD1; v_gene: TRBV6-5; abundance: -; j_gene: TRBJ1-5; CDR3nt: TGTGCCAGCAGTAGAGACAGGGGGCCAGATCAGCCCCAGCATTTT; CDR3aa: CASSRDRGPDQPQHF
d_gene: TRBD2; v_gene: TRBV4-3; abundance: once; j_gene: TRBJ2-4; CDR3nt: TGCGCCAGCAGCCAAGATTTCGGGGGGGCCGCCAAAAACATTCAGTACTTC; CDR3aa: CASSQDFGGAAKNIQYF
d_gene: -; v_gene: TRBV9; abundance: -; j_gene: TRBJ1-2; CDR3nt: TGTGCCAGCAGCGTTGAGGGGGGGCTCTACACCTTC; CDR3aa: CASSVEGGLYTF
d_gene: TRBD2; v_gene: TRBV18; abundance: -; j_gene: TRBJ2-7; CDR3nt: TGTGCCAGCTCACCACTTATGAGCGGGACCTCCTACGAGCAGTACTTC; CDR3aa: CASSPLMSGTSYEQYF
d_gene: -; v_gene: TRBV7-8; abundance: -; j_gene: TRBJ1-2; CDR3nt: TGTGCCAGCAGCTTCGGGAACTATGGCTACACCTTC; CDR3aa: CASSFGNYGYTF
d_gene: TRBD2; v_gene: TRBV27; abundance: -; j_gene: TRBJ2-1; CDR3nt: TGTGCCAGCAGGGGGACTAGCGGGGGGTACAATGAGCAGTTCTTC; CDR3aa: CASRGTSGGYNEQFF
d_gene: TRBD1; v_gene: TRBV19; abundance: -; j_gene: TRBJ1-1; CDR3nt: TGTGCCAGTAGCGGGACAGTTCTTACAAACACTGAAGCTTTCTTT; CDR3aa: CASSGTVLTNTEAFF
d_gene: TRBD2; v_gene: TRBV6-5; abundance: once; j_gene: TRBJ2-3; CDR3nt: TGTGCCAGCAGTTGGGCTAGCGGGGCCCTCACAGATACGCAGTATTTT; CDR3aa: CASSWASGALTDTQYF
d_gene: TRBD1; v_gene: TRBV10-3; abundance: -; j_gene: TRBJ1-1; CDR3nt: TGTGCCATCAGTGGGGGGACAGGATTAATGAACACTGAAGCTTTCTTT; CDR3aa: CAISGGTGLMNTEAFF
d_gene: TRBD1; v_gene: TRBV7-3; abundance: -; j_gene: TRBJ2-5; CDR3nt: TGTGCCAGCAGCAGGGGACAGCAAGAGACCCAGTACTTC; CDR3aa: CASSRGQQETQYF
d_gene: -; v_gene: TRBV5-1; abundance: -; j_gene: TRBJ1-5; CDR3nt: TGCGCCAGCAGCTTGGACGGGAACGGGGGAGCCCAGCATTTT; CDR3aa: CASSLDGNGGAQHF